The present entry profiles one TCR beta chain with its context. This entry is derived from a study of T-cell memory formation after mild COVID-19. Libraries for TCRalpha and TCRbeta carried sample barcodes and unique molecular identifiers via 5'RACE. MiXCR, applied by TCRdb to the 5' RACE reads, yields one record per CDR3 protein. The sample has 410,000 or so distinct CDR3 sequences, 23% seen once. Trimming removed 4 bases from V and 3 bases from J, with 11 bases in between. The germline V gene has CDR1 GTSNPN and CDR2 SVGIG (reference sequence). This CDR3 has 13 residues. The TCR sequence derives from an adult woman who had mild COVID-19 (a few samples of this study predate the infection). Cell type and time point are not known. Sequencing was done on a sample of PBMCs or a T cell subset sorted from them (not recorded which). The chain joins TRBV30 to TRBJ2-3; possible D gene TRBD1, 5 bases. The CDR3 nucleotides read TGTGCCTGGAACCTGGGGCAGACAGATACGCAGTATTTT. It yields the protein CAWNLGQTDTQYF.